These 8 T cell receptor beta chains were sequenced from one sample in a study of OX40 agonist ivuxolimab in advanced cancers. Sequenced by immunoSEQ multiplex PCR; TCRdb stores in-frame clones only, minus some. The data hold 34,000 or so clones, with 80% to 90% observed a single time. The sample consisted of CD4+ or CD8+ T cells sorted from blood, taken in a trial of the OX40 agonist ivuxolimab. The receptors were sampled from an adult with an advanced solid tumor such as melanoma, head and neck, liver or kidney cancer.

The chain is built from TRBV28 and TRBJ2-1, with TRBD1 matching 7 bases. Unmatched junction bases numbered 7, after V lost 10 bases and J lost 7 bases. This CDR3 spans 12 amino acids. The germline gives CDR1 MDHEN, CDR2 SYDVKM. CDR3 protein: CAIGTASNEQFF. The CDR3 DNA reads TGTGCCATCGGGACAGCCTCAAATGAGCAGTTCTTC. The whole variable domain, remainder taken from reference TRBV28 and TRBJ2-1, is DVKVTQSSRYLVKRTGEKVFLECVQDMDHENMFWYRQDPGLGLRLIYFSYDVKMKEKGDIPEGYSVSREKKERFSLILESASTNQTSMYLCAIGTASNEQFFGPGTRLTVL.

The gene calls are TRBV10-3 and TRBJ1-1; TRBD1 might be the D (5 bases). Germline lookup yields CDR1 ENHRY and CDR2 SYGVKD. The CDR3 has 14 amino acids. V shed 4 bases and J shed 4 bases, with 13 bases lying between them. This CDR3 reads CAISASGGTTEAFF. The CDR3 bases are TGTGCCATCAGTGCCTCGGGGGGTACCACTGAAGCTTTCTTT.

V usage is TRBV6-5 and J usage is TRBJ2-7; no clear D gene. Trimming removed 4 bases at V and 3 bases at J, with 10 bases between. The germline CDR1 and CDR2 sequences are MNHEY and SVGAGI. The CDR3 contains 13 residues. CDR3 nucleotides: TGTGCCAGCAGTTCTACTCATAACTACGAGCAGTACTTC. Protein: CASSSTHNYEQYF.

J is TRBJ2-5 and V is TRBV5-1; 10 bases map to TRBD1. Germline assignment: CDR1 SGHRS and CDR2 YFSETQ. With V trimmed by 2 bases and J by 3 bases, 4 bases remained unmatched. This CDR3 is 15 amino acids long. In DNA, the CDR3 is TGCGCCAGCAGCTTACAGGACAGGGGGGAAGAGACCCAGTACTTC. Amino acids: CASSLQDRGEETQYF.

This clone was detected only a few times. This chain links TRBV14 with TRBJ2-7, with unresolved D. Germline-derived CDR1 and CDR2 are SGHDN and FVKESK. V dropped 2 bases and J dropped 3 bases, with 11 bases sitting between them. The CDR3 covers 14 residues. CDR3 residues: CASSQLGGSYEQYF. CDR3 nucleotide sequence: TGTGCCAGCAGCCAATTGGGCGGAAGCTACGAGCAGTACTTC.

The chain is built from TRBV7-9 and TRBJ2-1; TRBD1 is a possible D gene (5 bases). Looked up from germline, CDR1 is SEHNR and CDR2 is FQNEAQ (reference sequence). Trimming pared 5 bases from V and 4 bases from J, leaving 18 bases between. This CDR3 contains 16 residues. The CDR3 reads CASSPQWGRSYNEQFF. As DNA, the CDR3 is TGTGCCAGCAGCCCCCAGTGGGGCCGATCGTACAATGAGCAGTTCTTC.

J is TRBJ2-2 and V is TRBV4-2; D not resolved. CDR1 and CDR2 from the germline V gene are LGHNA and YNFKEQ. The CDR3 loop spans 13 amino acids. Trimming shortened V by 3 bases and J by 2 bases, and 4 bases separated the two germline ends. The CDR3 nucleotides are TGTGCCAGCAGCCACCCAAACACCGGGGAGCTGTTTTTT. Protein sequence: CASSHPNTGELFF.

This chain links TRBV9 with TRBJ2-1; weak D call: TRBD2 (6 bases). V shed 0 bases and J shed 10 bases, with 17 bases lying between them. Germline CDR1 and CDR2: SGDLS and YYNGEE. CDR3 size: 15 residues. CDR3 loop: CASSVDGASVREQFF. The CDR3, as DNA: TGTGCCAGCAGCGTAGACGGTGCTAGCGTCCGGGAGCAGTTCTTC.